This T cell receptor beta chain was observed in a study of Ad26.COV2.S vaccination and SARS-CoV-2 variants. This CDR3 is 14 amino acids long. V gave up 5 bases and J gave up 1 base; unmatched junction bases: 1. The germline V gene encodes CDR1 MDHEN and CDR2 SYDVKM. Treatment given: over 15 received Ad26.COV2.S at low or high dose, single or two shots; 5 received placebo; per-sample allocation not given. Following the first vaccine or placebo injection, samples were taken on day 63. The individual, an adult aged 18-55 years, was a donor in Boston. Clones were sequenced by immunoSEQ multiplex PCR, and TCRdb holds only the in-frame ones, with some missing. The repertoire holds 400,000 to 450,000 clones, with roughly 87% as singletons.

This clonotype was sampled from a person between 18 and 65 years old who received the Ad26.COV2.S COVID-19 vaccine or a placebo. The material sequenced was peripheral blood, taken in a trial of Ad26.COV2.S vaccine versus placebo. The chain is built from TRBV28 and TRBJ2-3; 9 bases are shared with TRBD2. In DNA, the CDR3 is TGTGCCAGCAGTCGGACTAGCGGCACAGATACGCAGTATTTT. It specifies CASSRTSGTDTQYF.